This is a list of T cell receptor beta chains from one sample in a study of Graves' ophthalmopathy and Graves' hyperthyroidism. TCRdb processed the multiplex PCR reads anew with MiXCR; each CDR3 protein has one entry. Here the sample spans a few hundred thousand distinct CDR3 sequences, approximately 17% being singletons. The source material was peripheral blood. All receptors derive from an adult woman with stable Graves' hyperthyroidism. The CDR3 runs from the conserved cysteine through the conserved F or W. Fields, in order: V gene, J gene, CDR3 length, CDR3 protein.

v_call: TRBV2
j_call: TRBJ1-1
cdr3_length: 13
cdr3_aa: CASRRREGAEAFF

v_call: TRBV4-1
j_call: TRBJ2-7
cdr3_length: 14
cdr3_aa: CASRPPGVSDEQYF

v_call: TRBV20-1
j_call: TRBJ2-7
cdr3_length: 14
cdr3_aa: CSASPGTGTYEQYF

v_call: TRBV5-6
j_call: TRBJ2-7
cdr3_length: 14
cdr3_aa: CASSGTYRAYEQYF

v_call: TRBV28
j_call: TRBJ2-7
cdr3_length: 16
cdr3_aa: CASSPLLAHTPYEQYF

v_call: TRBV7-2
j_call: TRBJ2-2
cdr3_length: 17
cdr3_aa: CASSYTSGGAGTGELFF

v_call: TRBV2
j_call: TRBJ2-2
cdr3_length: 15
cdr3_aa: CASSVEGPLTGELFF

v_call: TRBV2
j_call: TRBJ2-7
cdr3_length: 19
cdr3_aa: CASSATGTLFANHNYEQYF

v_call: TRBV6-5
j_call: TRBJ2-7
cdr3_length: 15
cdr3_aa: CASSYPGQGAYEQYF

v_call: TRBV29-1
j_call: TRBJ2-7
cdr3_length: 11
cdr3_aa: CSVHTAYEQYF

v_call: TRBV7-3
j_call: TRBJ2-7
cdr3_length: 15
cdr3_aa: CASSLTAGGSGEQYF

v_call: TRBV9
j_call: TRBJ1-2
cdr3_length: 15
cdr3_aa: CASSVGQGVGYGYTF

v_call: TRBV11-2
j_call: TRBJ2-5
cdr3_length: 15
cdr3_aa: CASSLGNRVQETQYF